This record covers a single T cell receptor (beta chain). Antigen: not known. CDR3 size: 15 residues. Germline lookup yields CDR1 SGHRS and CDR2 YFSETQ. V was pared by 4 bases and J by 0 bases, with 13 bases between. Each cDNA molecule carried a unique molecular identifier. Each CDR3 protein gets one entry after TCRdb re-called the 5' RACE reads with MiXCR. The table includes 85,000 to 120,000 distinct CDR3 sequences, roughly 14% detected once. This specimen comes from a study of early T cells in non-severe SARS-CoV-2 infection. About the research overall: The chains were unpaired, and the sequenced material was bulk RNA from unsorted whole blood. The study, taken as a whole, reports: Sequences matched to VDJdb favored anti-spike CD8 responses, while private and CD4 specificities were missed.

This sequence was found in an adult who was a healthcare worker with PCR-confirmed SARS-CoV-2 infection or an uninfected control (not recorded which). The rearrangement joins TRBV5-1 to TRBJ1-1, with TRBD1 as a possible D gene (5 bases). What was sequenced was whole blood. For the CDR3, the DNA is TGCGCCAGCAGCCCAGGGATAACAATGAACACTGAAGCTTTCTTT. This gives the protein CASSPGITMNTEAFF.